This is a list of T cell receptor beta chains from one sample in a study of control samples from healthy donors and cancer patients. Produced via immunoSEQ multiplex PCR; TCRdb's table is partial and in-frame only. The sample contains 150,000 to 160,000 clones, 85% to 95% of which appear only once. Sequences were obtained from blood. All receptors derive from a man aged 35 to 55 in good health. Each CDR3 is given with its conserved first and last residue. Each record gives: V gene, D gene, J gene, clone size, CDR3 DNA, CDR3 protein. A D gene is named only where the DNA matches it firmly. Only some rows state a clone size, as once, few, many or a class for expanded clones.

TRBV7-9,.,TRBJ2-7,.,TGTGCCAGCAGCTCCCTCCGGGACATCGGGCAGTACTTC,CASSSLRDIGQYF
TRBV2,.,TRBJ1-5,few,TGTGCCAGCAGTGAAGGGGCTGGCAATCAGCCCCAGCATTTT,CASSEGAGNQPQHF
TRBV10-1,.,TRBJ1-1,.,TGCGCCAGCAGTGATCGGATCTCGGTTTTCTTT,CASSDRISVFF
TRBV2,.,TRBJ2-7,.,TGTGCCAGCACGGGGGCGGGCTCCTACGAGCAGTACTTC,CASTGAGSYEQYF
TRBV5-8,TRBD2,TRBJ2-1,once,TGTGCCAGCAGCCGAAGACTAGCGGCGTTTTACAATGAGCAGTTCTTC,CASSRRLAAFYNEQFF
TRBV18,.,TRBJ1-5,.,TGTGCCAGCTCCCCCGCCCATAGCAATCAGCCCCAGCATTTT,CASSPAHSNQPQHF
TRBV19,TRBD1,TRBJ2-4,.,TGTGCCAGTAGTCCCGGGACAGGTTCGTGGGACATTCAGTACTTC,CASSPGTGSWDIQYF
TRBV18,.,TRBJ1-5,.,TGTGCCAGCTCACCAGGGGGGAATCAGCCCCAGCATTTT,CASSPGGNQPQHF
TRBV9,.,TRBJ1-1,.,TGTGCCAGCAGCGTAGGGAACCGGAGGGAAACTGAAGCTTTCTTT,CASSVGNRRETEAFF
TRBV14,.,TRBJ2-1,.,TGTGCCAGCAGCCAAGATCTTCCGCAGAGCCTGAATGAGCAGTTCTTC,CASSQDLPQSLNEQFF
TRBV6-5,.,TRBJ1-1,.,TGTGCCAGCAGTTACTCCAGAGCGGGGAACACTGAAGCTTTCTTT,CASSYSRAGNTEAFF
TRBV30,.,TRBJ1-1,.,TGTGCCTGGAACTCCCGAGGCACTGAAGCTTTCTTT,CAWNSRGTEAFF
TRBV7-9,TRBD2,TRBJ2-1,.,TGTGCCAGCAGCCCTAGCGGGGCCCTCTACAATGAGCAGTTCTTC,CASSPSGALYNEQFF
TRBV7-2,TRBD1,TRBJ2-1,.,TGTGCCAGCAGCTTGGTTGGACAGGGTGGTAATGAGCAGTTCTTC,CASSLVGQGGNEQFF
TRBV6-5,TRBD1,TRBJ1-1,.,TGTGCCAGCAGGACAGGGGCGAACACTGAAGCTTTCTTT,CASRTGANTEAFF